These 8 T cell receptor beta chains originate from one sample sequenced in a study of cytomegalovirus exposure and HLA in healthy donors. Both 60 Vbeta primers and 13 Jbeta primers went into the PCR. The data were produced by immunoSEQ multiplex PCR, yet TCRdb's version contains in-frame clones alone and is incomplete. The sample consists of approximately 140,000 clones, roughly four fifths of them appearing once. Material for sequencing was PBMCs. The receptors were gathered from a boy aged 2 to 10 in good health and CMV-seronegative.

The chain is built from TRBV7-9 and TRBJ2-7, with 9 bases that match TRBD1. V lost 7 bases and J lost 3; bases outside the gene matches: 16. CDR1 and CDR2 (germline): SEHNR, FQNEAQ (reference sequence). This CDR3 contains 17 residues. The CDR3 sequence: CASNSRPGQGSVYEQYV. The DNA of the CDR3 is TGTGCCAGCAACTCCAGACCGGGACAGGGATCAGTCTACGAGCAGTACGTC.

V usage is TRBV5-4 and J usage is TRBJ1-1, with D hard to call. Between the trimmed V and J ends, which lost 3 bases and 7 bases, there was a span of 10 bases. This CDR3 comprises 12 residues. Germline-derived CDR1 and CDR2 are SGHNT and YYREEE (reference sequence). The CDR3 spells CASSSRDGEAFF. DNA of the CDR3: TGTGCCAGCAGCTCAAGAGATGGTGAAGCTTTCTTT.

CDR3 protein: CASSFLDQRSREKLFF. The DNA for the CDR3 is TGTGCCAGCAGCTTTTTGGATCAGCGTTCCCGAGAAAAACTGTTTTTT. The V and J genes are TRBV28 and TRBJ1-4; D call uncertain. CDR1 is MDHEN, CDR2 SYDVKM, per germline. The CDR3 extends over 16 amino acids. Trimming removed 6 bases at V and 8 bases at J, with 22 bases between.

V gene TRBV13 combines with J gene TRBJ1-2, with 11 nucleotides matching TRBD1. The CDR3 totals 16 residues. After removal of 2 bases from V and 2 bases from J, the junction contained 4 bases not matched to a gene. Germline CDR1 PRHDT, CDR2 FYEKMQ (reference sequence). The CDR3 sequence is CASSLQGQGGNYGYTF. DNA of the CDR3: TGTGCCAGCAGCTTACAGGGACAGGGGGGGAACTATGGCTACACCTTC.

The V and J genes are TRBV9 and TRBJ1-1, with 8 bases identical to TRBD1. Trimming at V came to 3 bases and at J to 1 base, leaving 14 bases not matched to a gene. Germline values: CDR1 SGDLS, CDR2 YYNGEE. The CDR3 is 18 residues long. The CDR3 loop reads CASSAMAGGVYPNTEAFF. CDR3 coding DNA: TGTGCCAGCAGCGCGATGGCAGGGGGCGTTTATCCGAACACTGAAGCTTTCTTT.

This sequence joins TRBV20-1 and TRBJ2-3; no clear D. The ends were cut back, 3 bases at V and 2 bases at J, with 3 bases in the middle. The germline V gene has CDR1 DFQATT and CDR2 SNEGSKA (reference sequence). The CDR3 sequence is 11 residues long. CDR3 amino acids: CSASFTDTQYF. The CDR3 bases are TGCAGTGCTAGCTTCACAGATACGCAGTATTTT.

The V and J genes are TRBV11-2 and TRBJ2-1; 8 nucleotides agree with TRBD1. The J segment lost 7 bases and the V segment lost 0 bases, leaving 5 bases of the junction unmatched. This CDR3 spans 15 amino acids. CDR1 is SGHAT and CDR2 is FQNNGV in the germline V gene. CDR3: CASSLEGTGFNEQFF. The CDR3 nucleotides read TGTGCCAGCAGCTTAGAAGGGACAGGTTTTAATGAGCAGTTCTTC.

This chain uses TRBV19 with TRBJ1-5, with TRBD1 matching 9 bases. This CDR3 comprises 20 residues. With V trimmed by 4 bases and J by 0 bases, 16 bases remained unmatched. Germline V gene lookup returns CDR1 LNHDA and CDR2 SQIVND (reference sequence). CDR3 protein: CASSRGQGKVGGYSNQPQHF. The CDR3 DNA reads TGTGCCAGTAGTAGGGGACAGGGTAAAGTCGGGGGTTATAGCAATCAGCCCCAGCATTTT.